This T cell receptor beta chain was identified in a study of blood T cell repertoires in COVID-19. Study information: The United States, Italy and Spain supplied acute and convalescent COVID-19 samples. Sources were T cells, B-cell-depleted T cells, or PBMCs; the material itself was cDNA or gDNA.

Original data processing: Reference gene primer amplification gave nucleated cell count estimates. The method was immunoSEQ multiplex PCR; TCRdb's version includes in-frame clones alone and lacks a portion of them. V and J calls plus clone size are reproduced from that table; the DNA served to infer D and trimming. The sample lists around 200,000 clones, approximately 85% seen once, with roughly 9.2% in the top ten. V was pared by 5 bases and J by 0 bases, with 6 bases of the junction left unmatched. The CDR3 consists of 16 residues. From germline, CDR1 is LNHDA and CDR2 SQIVND (reference sequence). The chain combines TRBV19 with TRBJ2-2; 7 bases agree with TRBD1. The receptor's source is a woman at least 80 years old with acute or convalescent COVID-19. The specimen sequenced was peripheral blood. CDR3 protein: CASSPRTGANTGELFF. The CDR3 coding sequence is TGTGCCAGTAGTCCGAGGACAGGCGCGAACACCGGGGAGCTGTTTTTT.